This is a list of T cell receptor beta chains from one sample in a study of blood T cell repertoires in COVID-19. This table comes from immunoSEQ multiplex PCR, and its TCRdb copy is limited to in-frame clones, with some not included. The sample carries roughly 280,000 clones, over 80% recorded once. The sequencing sample was made of peripheral blood. Every receptor here comes from a man aged 60-69 years who had recovered from COVID-19. Both conserved end residues are trimmed from each CDR3. The order of the fields is clone size, J gene, D gene, V gene, CDR3 protein. A D gene is named only where the DNA matches it firmly. Rows may omit the clone size; those that give it use once, few, many or a size class.

size: .
J: TRBJ2-7
D: TRBD1
V: TRBV6-1
CDR3: ASSEVGTGYSEQY

size: .
J: TRBJ2-7
D: .
V: TRBV6-5
CDR3: ASSPWRTLDEQY

size: .
J: TRBJ1-1
D: TRBD1
V: TRBV19
CDR3: ASSIGGGRTEAF

size: .
J: TRBJ2-7
D: TRBD1
V: TRBV3-1/TRBV3-2
CDR3: ASSPRGLEQY

size: .
J: TRBJ1-2
D: .
V: TRBV28
CDR3: ASTAGAGSHYGYT

size: .
J: TRBJ2-1
D: TRBD2
V: TRBV7-9
CDR3: ASSGRLAGLSYNEQF

size: few
J: TRBJ1-4
D: .
V: TRBV28
CDR3: ASSLHATGRVEKLF

size: .
J: TRBJ1-5
D: .
V: TRBV5-1
CDR3: ASSLGAGIEQPQH

size: .
J: TRBJ1-1
D: .
V: TRBV24-1
CDR3: ATSDPSDTEAF

size: .
J: TRBJ2-7
D: TRBD2
V: TRBV27
CDR3: ASSVLLAGGRPYEQY

size: .
J: TRBJ1-1
D: .
V: TRBV3-1/TRBV3-2
CDR3: ASSFPGLNTEAF